Below are 6 T cell receptor beta chains sequenced from a single sample in a study of cytomegalovirus exposure and HLA in healthy donors. Only in-frame clones appear in the TCRdb table, and some are missing; sequencing was by immunoSEQ multiplex PCR. The repertoire holds 130,000 to 150,000 clones, with 89% as singletons. The source material was PBMCs. The receptors here all came from a woman aged 18-35 years in good health and CMV-seropositive.

Written as DNA, the CDR3 is TGTGCCAGCAGTTTACGGTTGAACACTGAAGCTTTCTTT. Translating it yields CASSLRLNTEAFF. V usage is TRBV28 and J usage is TRBJ1-1; D not resolved. Trimming stripped 2 bases from V and 0 bases from J, with 4 bases between. This CDR3 comprises 13 residues. CDR1 MDHEN and CDR2 SYDVKM come from the germline V gene.

V and J are TRBV29-1 and TRBJ2-5, with D perhaps matching TRBD2 (5 bases). CDR3 length: 15 residues. V was pared by 0 bases and J by 4 bases, with 15 bases between. Germline V gives CDR1 SQVTM, CDR2 ANQGSEA. This CDR3 is CSVEDYEGLAETQYF. The CDR3 region has the DNA TGCAGCGTTGAAGATTATGAAGGGCTAGCAGAGACCCAGTACTTC. The entire variable domain, with the rest obtained from reference TRBV29-1 and TRBJ2-5, is as follows: SAVISQKPSRDICQRGTSLTIQCQVDSQVTMMFWYRQQPGQSLTLIATANQGSEATYESGFVIDKFPISRPNLTFSTLTVSNMSPEDSSIYLCSVEDYEGLAETQYFGPGTRLLVL.

The CDR3 loop reads CASIPRQGSTEAFF. CDR3 in DNA: TGTGCCAGCATTCCCAGACAGGGTTCCACTGAAGCTTTCTTT. The J gene is TRBJ1-1, the V gene TRBV28, with TRBD1 matching 7 bases. Per the germline V gene, CDR1 is MDHEN and CDR2 is SYDVKM. Losses at the gene ends were 7 bases for V and 4 bases for J; bases not matched to a gene: 9. This CDR3 has 14 amino acids.

The CDR3 DNA sequence: TGTGCCAGCAGTGCCATAGCGGGGAGCACAGATACGCAGTATTTT. Amino acid sequence: CASSAIAGSTDTQYF. The rearrangement joins TRBV2 to TRBJ2-3; 8 bases agree with TRBD2. The V segment lost 4 bases and the J segment 0 bases; nucleotides outside the gene matches: 3. In germline, CDR1 is SNHLY, CDR2 FYNNEI. The CDR3 is 15 residues long. Together with reference TRBV2 and TRBJ2-3, the CDR3 gives the full variable domain: EPEVTQTPSHQVTQMGQEVILRCVPISNHLYFYWYRQILGQKVEFLVSFYNNEISEKSEIFDDQFSVERPDGSNFTLKIRSTKLEDSAMYFCASSAIAGSTDTQYFGPGTRLTVL.

CDR3 DNA: TGTGCCAGCCGGGACAGGGGTTATAATCAGCCCCAGCATTTT. Translating it yields CASRDRGYNQPQHF. J is TRBJ1-5 and V is TRBV27, with 10 bases matching TRBD1. V gave up 8 bases and J gave up 4 bases; unmatched junction bases: 5. This CDR3 has 14 amino acids. Germline V lookup: CDR1 MNHEY, CDR2 SMNVEV (reference sequence).

The chain links TRBV7-9 to TRBJ1-2; perhaps TRBD1 as D (5 bases). The CDR3 contains 17 residues. Germline CDR1 reads SEHNR; CDR2 reads FQNEAQ (reference sequence). V lost 5 bases, J lost 4 bases, and 23 bases lay in between. The CDR3 nucleotides are TGTGCCAGCAGCCCCTCGTTAGGGCAGGGAATTTCCTATGGCTACACCTTC. Translated, it gives CASSPSLGQGISYGYTF.